Presented here are 21 T cell receptor beta chains from one specimen sequenced in a study of tumor and adjacent non-tumor tissue in lung cancer. Three rounds of nested PCR, following a modified ARM-PCR protocol, produced the TCRbeta library. A single record per CDR3 protein comes from TCRdb applying MiXCR to the multiplex PCR reads. The sample records some 74,000 distinct CDR3 sequences, about two thirds being singletons. This sample's RNA came from whole unsorted tissue. Sequenced input: lung tumor tissue. The receptors shown here come from a woman aged 35 to 49 with non-small cell lung cancer.

With regard to this clonotype: At one of its ends the junction is not consistent with the germline gene, which may arise from a read error. The V call is TRBV20-1, the J call TRBJ2-5; D is ambiguous. The CDR3 runs to 13 residues. The germline CDR1 and CDR2 sequences are DFQATT and SNEGSKA (reference sequence). The CDR3 bases are TGCAGTGCTAGTCGCCCAGAGGAAGAGACCCAGTACTTT. Translating it yields CSASRPEEETQYF.

About this clonotype itself: A read error may account for a junction end that differs from germline. This rearrangement joins TRBV25-1 to TRBJ2-1; D is unresolved. The length of the CDR3 is 12 residues. Germline-derived CDR1 and CDR2 are MGHDK and SYGVNS. In DNA form, the CDR3 reads TGTGCCAGCAGTCTGATGTACAATGAGCAGCTCTTC. This codes for CASSLMYNEQLF.

With regard to this clonotype: One junction end disagrees with the germline gene, perhaps due to a read error. J is TRBJ1-1 and V is TRBV11-2; possible D gene TRBD1, 5 bases. This CDR3 region has 13 residues. Per the germline V gene, CDR1 is SGHAT and CDR2 is FQNNGV. The CDR3 DNA reads as TGTACCAGCAGCCGACAGTCCAACACTGGAGCTTTCTTT. Translating it yields CTSSRQSNTGAFF. The variable domain in full, completed from reference TRBV11-2 and TRBJ1-1, reads EAGVAQSPRYKIIEKRQSVAFWCNPISGHATLYWYQQILGQGPKLLIQFQNNGVVDDSQLPKDRFSAERLKGVDSTLKIQPAKLEDSAVYLCTSSRQSNTGAFFGQGTRLTVV.

This clonotype occurred many times. The chain combines TRBV20-1 with TRBJ2-7; D might be TRBD1 (5 bases). Germline values: CDR1 DFQATT, CDR2 SNEGSKA (reference sequence). This CDR3 is built from 15 residues. V was cut by 0 bases and J by 4 bases, with 16 bases left in between. The CDR3 DNA sequence: TGCAGTGCTAGAGATAGGGGCGGTAGATGGTACGAGCAGTACTTC. It translates to CSARDRGGRWYEQYF.

In regard to this clonotype: One base away lies a much larger clone, so this may be a sequencing read error. The J gene is TRBJ2-7, the V gene TRBV30; no definite D call. Per the germline V gene, CDR1 is GTSNPN and CDR2 is SVGIG (reference sequence). The CDR3 covers 12 residues. The CDR3 loop is CAWSPTAHELYF. In DNA form, the CDR3 reads TGTGCCTGGAGTCCCACAGCACACGAGCTGTACTTC.

This clonotype has at least ten counts. V and J are TRBV5-5 and TRBJ2-3; weak D call: TRBD2 (5 bases). CDR3 length: 15 residues. Trimming took off 3 bases at V and 6 bases at J, with 17 bases between the two ends. The germline V gene has CDR1 SGHKS and CDR2 YYEKEE (reference sequence). Here the CDR3 reads CASSSRDLEADTQYF. CDR3 DNA: TGTGCCAGCAGCTCGAGGGATCTAGAGGCCGATACGCAGTATTTT.

The CDR3 spells CASSRTIPMSANTGELFF. DNA for the CDR3: TGTGCCAGTAGTCGTACGATTCCCATGTCCGCGAACACCGGGGAGCTGTTTTTT. The V call is TRBV19, the J call TRBJ2-2; no clear D gene. This CDR3 is built from 18 residues. CDR1 and CDR2 (germline): LNHDA, SQIVND (reference sequence). V was trimmed by 5 bases and J by 0 bases, leaving 19 bases between them.

The rearrangement links TRBV11-3 to TRBJ2-3; TRBD2 aligns across 8 bases. The trim removed 5 bases at V and 5 bases at J, leaving 12 bases unmatched. The length of the CDR3 is 16 residues. Germline V lookup: CDR1 SGHNT, CDR2 YENEEA. The CDR3 loop is CASSRGIAGTEDTQYF. The CDR3 DNA reads as TGTGCCAGCAGCCGGGGGATAGCGGGAACAGAAGATACGCAGTATTTT.

Regarding this clonotype: Relative to the germline gene, one junction end is altered; a read error may explain this. The chain is built from TRBV28 and TRBJ1-5, with 7 bases aligning to TRBD1. CDR3 length equals 15 residues. CDR1 is MDHEN, CDR2 SYDVKM, per germline. CDR3 in DNA: TGTGCCAGCAGCACCGCCGGGACAGCAAATCGGCCCCATCATTTT. Protein product: CASSTAGTANRPHHF. Variable domain in full (rest from reference TRBV28 and TRBJ1-5): DVKVTQSSRYLVKRTGEKVFLECVQDMDHENMFWYRQDPGLGLRLIYFSYDVKMKEKGDIPEGYSVSREKKERFSLILESASTNQTSMYLCASSTAGTANRPHHFGDGTRLSIL.

The chain combines TRBV12-3 or TRBV12-4 with TRBJ1-1, with D possibly matching TRBD1 (6 bases). The CDR3 sequence is 13 residues long. Between the trimmed V and J ends, which lost 10 bases and 7 bases, there was a span of 19 bases. CDR3 amino acids: CANRPDRTIEAFF. CDR3 DNA sequence: TGTGCCAACAGGCCGGACAGAACCATTGAAGCTTTCTTT.

This clonotype came up once. An end of the junction differs from the germline gene, which may be a read error. The chain has TRBV11-2 and TRBJ2-1; D might be TRBD1 (5 bases). CDR3 length: 13 residues. CDR1 and CDR2 from the germline V gene are SGHAT and FQNNGV. The CDR3 here is CASSLGRDNEHIF. The CDR3 region has the DNA TGTGCCAGCAGCCTGGGCAGGGATAATGAGCACATCTTC.

A note on this clonotype: Lacking the conserved final phenylalanine or tryptophan, this CDR3 likely reflects a read error. This chain uses TRBV11-2 with TRBJ2-3; D perhaps matches TRBD1 (5 bases). The CDR3 extends over 15 amino acids. V was pared by 0 bases and J by 6 bases, with 13 bases between. Germline V lookup: CDR1 SGHAT, CDR2 FQNNGV. CDR3 amino acids: CASSLEGSGWDTQYI. The CDR3 DNA sequence: TGTGCCAGCAGCTTAGAAGGGTCAGGGTGGGATACGCAGTATATT.

Comment on this clonotype: The final CDR3 position lacks the conserved phenylalanine or tryptophan, pointing to a likely read error. The chain couples TRBV11-2 to TRBJ2-3; no clear D. The CDR3 totals 14 residues. CDR1 is SGHAT, CDR2 FQNNGV, per germline. The CDR3 loop reads CASSLVRSTDRQYL. CDR3 in DNA: TGTGCCAGCAGCTTAGTTAGGAGCACAGATAGGCAGTATTTA.

The J gene is TRBJ2-7, the V gene TRBV6-1; possible D gene TRBD2, 6 bases. Trimming cost V 6 bases and J 5 bases, with 11 bases left between them. Germline CDR1 reads MNHNS; CDR2 reads SASEGT. This CDR3 has 12 amino acids. CDR3 region: CASRLGLHEQYF. The CDR3, as DNA: TGTGCCAGCAGGTTGGGACTCCACGAGCAGTACTTC.

Concerning this clonotype: A much larger clone lies a single base off, so this may be a read error. The V and J genes are TRBV16 and TRBJ2-3; D is undetermined. This CDR3 contains 13 residues. Germline V gene data show CDR1 as KGHSY and CDR2 as FQNENV. V lost 5 bases and J 2 bases, leaving 8 bases between the germline ends. The CDR3 reads CASSDLNTDTQYF. The CDR3 DNA reads TGTGCCAGCAGCGACCTGAACACAGATACGCAGTATTTT.

The chain links TRBV11-2 to TRBJ1-1; D unresolved. This CDR3 spans 16 amino acids. Trimming shortened V by 0 bases and J by 3 bases, and 14 bases separated the two germline ends. CDR1 SGHAT and CDR2 FQNNGV come from the germline V gene. The CDR3 protein is CASSLESGLAYTEAFF. The DNA of the CDR3 is TGTGCCAGCAGCTTAGAGTCGGGCCTGGCGTACACTGAAGCTTTCTTT.

This sequence joins TRBV10-3 and TRBJ2-1, with TRBD2 as a possible D gene (5 bases). The ends were cut back, 11 bases at V and 4 bases at J, with 24 bases in the middle. The CDR3 covers 16 residues. Germline assignment: CDR1 ENHRY and CDR2 SYGVKD. CDR3 region: CASSPGNQSSYNEQFF. CDR3 nucleotides: TGTGCCTCGTCCCCGGGAAACCAAAGCTCATACAATGAGCAGTTCTTC.

This clonotype was seen just once. A read error may account for a junction end that differs from germline. This rearrangement joins TRBV13 to TRBJ2-7; weak D call: TRBD2 (6 bases). This CDR3 has 15 residues. Germline V CDR1 and CDR2: PRHDT, FYEKMQ (reference sequence). The CDR3 coding sequence is TGTGCCAGCAGTGGGAGCGGAGGGGCTACAAGCAAGCAGTATTTC. Translation: CASSGSGGATSKQYF.

Worth noting for this clonotype: This CDR3 fails to terminate in the conserved phenylalanine or tryptophan, so it likely reflects a read error. This sequence joins TRBV28 and TRBJ1-5; a possible D gene is TRBD1 (5 bases). This CDR3 region has 14 residues. CDR1 is MDHEN and CDR2 is SYDVKM in the germline V gene. The CDR3 loop reads CASSLGGSNHPQHL. The CDR3 bases are TGTGCCAGCAGTTTGGGGGGGAGCAATCACCCCCAGCATTTA.

The chain has TRBV11-2 and TRBJ2-1, with D perhaps assigned TRBD1 or TRBD2 (5 bases each). Per the germline V gene, CDR1 is SGHAT and CDR2 is FQNNGV. The CDR3 has 16 amino acids. Here the CDR3 DNA reads TGTGTCAACAGCTTAGGGCCACTAACGGGGCGCAATGAGCAGTTCTTC. It is translated as CVNSLGPLTGRNEQFF.

As for this clonotype: One end of the junction fails to match germline, which may point to a read error. The chain combines TRBV11-3 with TRBJ2-1; D gene ambiguous. The CDR3 spans 15 residues. Germline assignment: CDR1 SGHNT and CDR2 YENEEA. CDR3 coding DNA: TGTACCAGCAACTCCCGCCCCGGAGAGTACAATGAGCAGTTCTTC. This gives the protein CTSNSRPGEYNEQFF. The entire variable domain, with the rest obtained from reference TRBV11-3 and TRBJ2-1, is as follows: EAGVVQSPRYKIIEKKQPVAFWCNPISGHNTLYWYLQNLGQGPELLIRYENEEAVDDSQLPKDRFSAERLKGVDSTLKIQPAELGDSAVYLCTSNSRPGEYNEQFFGPGTRLTVL.